The TCR beta chain described here comes from a study of shared clonotypes between healthy human individuals. J lost 8 bases, V lost 1 base, and 9 bases had no gene match. CDR1 is SGHVS, CDR2 FNYEAQ, per germline. This CDR3 comprises 16 residues. CD45RO-negative, CCR7-positively selected cells formed the naive CD8 fraction, excluding terminally differentiated effector memory CD45RA+ cells. Only in-frame clones appear in the TCRdb table, and some are missing; sequencing was by immunoSEQ multiplex PCR. The table includes about 2.2 million clones, 85% to 95% detected once. The V gene is TRBV7-6, the J gene TRBJ2-1; 9 positions agree with TRBD2. The TCR comes from a man between 18 and 29 years old in good health. Some clones in this sample may be carry-over from other donors' samples. Input material: naive CD8+ T cells from PBMCs. The CDR3 sequence: CASSLGASGIRDEQFF. The CDR3 DNA follows: TGTGCCAGCAGCTTAGGGGCTAGCGGGATTCGGGATGAGCAGTTCTTC.